The following is a T cell receptor beta chain sequence with its context. Its specificity is unknown. These data belong to a study of cytomegalovirus exposure and HLA in healthy donors. Findings and limits, study-wide: Upon later analysis, HLA-associated TCR beta chains proved more clonally expanded than other, equally common chains. Reportedly, cytomegalovirus status was diagnosed with high sensitivity and specificity.

PCR involved 60 Vbeta and 13 Jbeta primers. Profiled with immunoSEQ multiplex PCR; TCRdb holds only in-frame clones, not every one. The profile shows more than 95,000 clones, about 73% of them singletons. Sequencing was done on a sample of PBMCs. This TCR was sampled from a woman aged 35 to 49 in good health and CMV-seronegative.

The CDR3 spells CASRGLAATYEQYF. The DNA for the CDR3 is TGTGCCAGCAGGGGACTAGCGGCAACCTACGAGCAGTACTTC. J is TRBJ2-7 and V is TRBV2; 11 nucleotides align to TRBD2. V lost 6 bases and J lost 2; bases outside the gene matches: 3. This CDR3 spans 14 amino acids. Germline-derived CDR1 and CDR2 are SNHLY and FYNNEI.